Listed below are T cell receptor beta chains from one sample, sequenced in a study of cytomegalovirus exposure and HLA in healthy donors. Repertoires were generated with immunoSEQ multiplex PCR, while TCRdb's copy carries only in-frame clones and drops some. The sample includes approximately 110,000 clones, 60% to 80% of them seen just once. What was sequenced was PBMCs. The source is a woman aged 40 to 55 in good health and CMV-seropositive. The CDR3 runs from the conserved cysteine through the conserved F or W. D genes are given only for firm matches. Only some rows state a clone size, as once, few, many or a class for expanded clones.

>-|13|TRBV28|few|TRBJ1-5
TGTGCCAGCAGTGGACAGCTCAATCAGCCCCAGCATTTT
CASSGQLNQPQHF
>TRBD1|14|TRBV29-1|-|TRBJ1-4
TGCAGCGTTGGTAACACAGGGGTGAATGAAAAACTGTTTTTT
CSVGNTGVNEKLFF
>TRBD1|14|TRBV6-6|-|TRBJ2-1
TGTGCCAGCAGTTCTGCAGGGGGCTACAATGAGCAGTTCTTC
CASSSAGGYNEQFF
>-|14|TRBV28|-|TRBJ1-3
TGTGCCAGCAGTAGTGAGACAGCTGGAAACACCATATATTTT
CASSSETAGNTIYF
>-|12|TRBV9|-|TRBJ1-2
TGTGCCAGCAGCGTGAGTACGTATGGCTACACCTTC
CASSVSTYGYTF
>TRBD1|16|TRBV18|-|TRBJ1-5
TGTGCCAGCTCGACCCAGGGGGCACTTAATCATCAGCCCCAGCATTTT
CASSTQGALNHQPQHF
>TRBD2|18|TRBV5-1|-|TRBJ2-1
TGCGCCAGCAGCTTGAGCCTAGGGGCGGGAGTTCATAACAATGAGCAGTTCTTC
CASSLSLGAGVHNNEQFF
>-|14|TRBV7-9|-|TRBJ1-1
TGCGCCAGCAGTTCCCTCGGAGGAAACACTGAAGCTTTCTTT
CASSSLGGNTEAFF
>TRBD1|18|TRBV7-8|-|TRBJ1-5
TGTGCCAGCAGCCCATCCGGGGGACAGGGGGGCGGGAATCAGCCCCAGCATTTT
CASSPSGGQGGGNQPQHF
>-|15|TRBV7-2|-|TRBJ1-5
TGTGCCAGCAGCTCCCAGACAGGTGTTCATCAGCCCCAGCATTTT
CASSSQTGVHQPQHF
>-|13|TRBV6-6|-|TRBJ1-2
TGTGCCAGCAGCCGGGCGGCTAGGGGAGGCTACACCTTC
CASSRAARGGYTF
>TRBD1|16|TRBV6-6|-|TRBJ2-2
TGTGCCAGCAGTTACCCGTTAGGACAGGGAGACGGGGAGCTGTTTTTT
CASSYPLGQGDGELFF
>TRBD1|13|TRBV5-4|-|TRBJ2-5
TGTGCCAGCAGCCAGGGGGAACAAGAGACCCAGTACTTC
CASSQGEQETQYF
>-|12|TRBV18|once|TRBJ1-2
TGTGCCAGCTCCCGCGACAGCTATGGCTACACCTTC
CASSRDSYGYTF
>-|14|TRBV27|-|TRBJ1-4
TGTGCCAGCAGTTTAGGGGGCAGTAATGAAAAACTGTTTTTT
CASSLGGSNEKLFF
>-|14|TRBV2|-|TRBJ1-5
TGTGCCAGTGAACCCAACGGGGGGAATCAGCCCCAGCATTTT
CASEPNGGNQPQHF
>TRBD2|16|TRBV5-1|-|TRBJ2-3
TGCGCCAGCAGCTTGGGACTAGCGTTTATATCGGATACGCAGTATTTT
CASSLGLAFISDTQYF
>TRBD1|16|TRBV5-4|few|TRBJ1-1
TGTGCCAGCAGCAGGGGACAGGGGGCGCTGAGGACTGAAGCTTTCTTT
CASSRGQGALRTEAFF
>-|12|TRBV11-3|once|TRBJ2-5
TGTGCCAGCAGCTTAATGTCCGGGGTGAAGTACTTC
CASSLMSGVKYF
>-|13|TRBV5-6|few|TRBJ2-1
TGTGCCAGCAGCTTAGGAGTCTACAATGAGCAGTTCTTC
CASSLGVYNEQFF
>TRBD1|15|TRBV5-1|-|TRBJ1-4
TGCGCCAGCAGCCTCCAACAGGGGGCGACGGAAAAACTGTTTTTT
CASSLQQGATEKLFF
>-|13|TRBV7-9|-|TRBJ1-1
TGTGCCAGCAGCTTAGCAGGGGCCACTGAAGCTTTCTTT
CASSLAGATEAFF
>-|13|TRBV2|-|TRBJ1-1
TGTGCCAGCAGTGTAGACAGTAACACTGAAGCTTTCTTT
CASSVDSNTEAFF
>-|17|TRBV4-2|-|TRBJ1-4
TGTGCCAGCAGCCAGGAGAATGGACAGTATCCAAATGAAAAACTGTTTTTT
CASSQENGQYPNEKLFF
>-|16|TRBV5-1|-|TRBJ2-3
TGCGCCAGCAGCTTGGGGGGGCTCACTAGCACAGATACGCAGTATTTT
CASSLGGLTSTDTQYF
>TRBD2|13|TRBV5-4|once|TRBJ2-1
TGTGCCAGCAGCTTGGAGCGGGGGGAGGGGCAGTTCTTC
CASSLERGEGQFF